This T cell receptor (beta chain) was retrieved from a study of a mutant IDH1 vaccine in newly diagnosed glioma. Study overall: Vaccines were first given 4-6 weeks after radiotherapy alone, or with temozolomide cycles.

Trimming pared 3 bases from V and 0 bases from J, leaving 9 bases between. CDR3 size: 15 residues. In germline, CDR1 is SQVTM, CDR2 ANQGSEA. In regard to this clone: No antigen is known for it.

General study results and limits: The vaccine induced immune responses, and these occurred in more than 80% of patients. Pseudoprogression looked unconnected to shifts in top peripheral T cell clonotypes.

Profiled with immunoSEQ multiplex PCR; TCRdb holds only in-frame clones, not every one. The sample consists of 35,000 to 55,000 clones, 70% to 85% of them appearing once. Time point reported: week 23, last vaccination. Each dose of the vaccine consisted of 300 ug of mutant IDH1 20-mer peptide, with topical imiquimod. Donor diagnoses consisted of new WHO grade 3 or 4 IDH1-mutant, ATRX-lost astrocytomas. The V and J genes are TRBV29-1 and TRBJ2-6; D not certain. The source is a woman younger than 35 with glioma. Some clones in this sample may be carry-over from other donors' samples. The material sequenced was PBMCs, taken from a glioma patient whose treatment included an IDH1 peptide vaccine. The CDR3: CSVEGRSSGANVLTF. The CDR3 nucleotides read TGCAGCGTTGAGGGCAGGAGCTCTGGGGCCAACGTCCTGACTTTC.